The 9 T cell receptor beta chains given below trace back to one sample, sequenced in a study of molecular identifiers for immune sequencing clone quantification. TCRdb re-analysed the PCR reads in MiXCR, keeping a single row per CDR3 protein. The table has around 480,000 distinct CDR3 sequences, less than 30% seen once. The sequencing sample was made of naive CD8+ T cells from blood, with Jurkat cell RNA spiked in. Subset given: FACS-sorted CD8+CD4-CCR7+CD45RA+ naive T cells. The receptors here all came from a human donor in good health. Some libraries in this study had Jurkat cell RNA spiked in.

V usage is TRBV7-9 and J usage is TRBJ1-1; 7 nucleotides agree with TRBD1. The germline V gene has CDR1 SEHNR and CDR2 FQNEAQ (reference sequence). CDR3 length: 15 amino acids. The trim removed 5 bases at V and 7 bases at J, leaving 13 bases unmatched. Here the CDR3 DNA reads TGTGCCAGCAGCCTGACGACAGGGACTCATGGTGAAGCTTTCTTT. It yields the protein CASSLTTGTHGEAFF.

This clonotype has more than one count but fewer than ten. The chain is built from TRBV6-2 or TRBV6-3 and TRBJ1-1; D ambiguous. V lost 2 bases to trimming and J lost 2 bases, with 12 bases between them. This CDR3 is built from 15 residues. CDR1 is MNHEY, CDR2 SVGEGT, per germline. CDR3 sequence reads: CASSYLLGDNTEAFF. The CDR3 DNA follows: TGTGCCAGCAGTTACCTTCTGGGCGACAACACTGAAGCTTTCTTT.

This clonotype came up many times. The rearrangement joins TRBV5-6 to TRBJ2-5, with D tentatively TRBD1 or TRBD2 (5 bases each). The V gene's germline CDR1 is SGHDT and CDR2 YYEEEE. V was cut by 5 bases and J by 3 bases, with 17 bases left in between. The CDR3 extends over 15 amino acids. The CDR3 region is CASRIEPGPEETQYF. For the CDR3, the DNA is TGTGCCAGCAGGATCGAACCGGGACCGGAAGAGACCCAGTACTTC.

This clonotype was observed a handful of times. The CDR3 region is CSARDTDRGLVVEEQYF. In DNA form, the CDR3 reads TGCAGTGCTAGAGATACCGACAGGGGGCTTGTCGTTGAAGAGCAGTACTTC. V gene TRBV20-1 combines with J gene TRBJ2-7; 10 bases fit TRBD1. V dropped 0 bases and J dropped 7; count of bases not matched to a gene: 15. Germline values: CDR1 DFQATT, CDR2 SNEGSKA (reference sequence). The CDR3 consists of 17 residues.

The chain has TRBV27 and TRBJ2-7; D ambiguous. CDR3 length equals 14 residues. V was cut by 1 base and J by 4 bases, with 11 bases left in between. CDR1 is MNHEY and CDR2 is SMNVEV in the germline V gene (reference sequence). CDR3 bases: TGTGCCAGCAGTTTATATTCCGAAGGGTACGAGCAGTACTTC. Residues: CASSLYSEGYEQYF.

Only a few counts were recorded for this clonotype. The J gene is TRBJ1-5, the V gene TRBV27, with D possibly TRBD1 on 5 matching bases. The V gene's germline CDR1 is MNHEY and CDR2 SMNVEV (reference sequence). Trimming shortened V by 5 bases and J by 6 bases, and 11 bases separated the two germline ends. CDR3 length: 13 residues. CDR3 bases: TGTGCCAGCAGTCCTGGGGGTTTTCAGCCCCAGCATTTT. Residues: CASSPGGFQPQHF.

This clonotype has only a few counts. The chain joins TRBV29-1 to TRBJ2-7, with a weak D call TRBD1 (6 bases). The CDR3 is 14 residues long. Per the germline V gene, CDR1 is SQVTM and CDR2 is ANQGSEA. The V end was cut by 0 bases, the J end by 6 bases, with 15 bases between. CDR3 nucleotide sequence: TGCAGCGTTGAAGATGGCAGGGGTACGCTCGAGCAGTACTTC. Amino acid sequence: CSVEDGRGTLEQYF.

The rearrangement links TRBV4-1 to TRBJ1-5, with 7 bases aligning to TRBD1. CDR3 size: 15 residues. The V gene's germline CDR1 is MGHRA and CDR2 YSYEKL. V lost 3 bases to trimming and J lost 3 bases; unmatched junction nucleotides: 5. DNA of the CDR3: TGCGCCAGCAGCCAGGAGACAGGGCCCAATCAGCCCCAGCATTTT. Translated: CASSQETGPNQPQHF.

This rearrangement joins TRBV7-3 to TRBJ2-2; tentatively, D is TRBD2 (6 bases). The V and J ends lost 5 bases and 6 bases respectively, with 10 bases between them. Germline V CDR1 and CDR2: SGHTA, FQGTGA. The CDR3 runs to 13 residues. CDR3 protein: CASSRLVPGELFF. Written as DNA, the CDR3 is TGTGCCAGCAGCCGACTAGTACCCGGGGAGCTGTTTTTT.